These 13 T cell receptor beta chains were all obtained from the same sample, sequenced in a study of Ad26.COV2.S vaccination and SARS-CoV-2 variants. Profiled with immunoSEQ multiplex PCR; TCRdb holds only in-frame clones, not every one. The sample includes about 440,000 clones, 80% to 95% seen only once; the top ten take under 4.5%. Treatment reported: some 20 received Ad26.COV2.S at low or high dose, single or two shots; about five received placebo; per-sample allocation not given. Each sample was drawn 63 days after the first injection (of vaccine or placebo). The sample was peripheral blood, taken in a trial of Ad26.COV2.S vaccine versus placebo. These TCRs come from a person between 18 and 65 years old who received the Ad26.COV2.S COVID-19 vaccine or a placebo.

V gene TRBV5-1 combines with J gene TRBJ1-1; a weak D match, TRBD1 (5 bases). The CDR3 length is 15 residues. Germline V gene lookup returns CDR1 SGHRS and CDR2 YFSETQ. V dropped 4 bases and J dropped 7 bases, with 20 bases sitting between them. The CDR3 sequence is CASSPRTGEIFEAFF. Written as DNA, the CDR3 is TGCGCCAGCAGCCCCCGGACGGGGGAAATTTTTGAAGCTTTCTTT.

This rearrangement joins TRBV28 to TRBJ2-3; TRBD1 agrees at 7 bases. Trimming at V came to 5 bases and at J to 7 bases, leaving 6 bases not matched to a gene. In germline, CDR1 is MDHEN, CDR2 SYDVKM. This CDR3 has 13 amino acids. The CDR3 is CASSVDRAHTQYF. CDR3 DNA: TGTGCCAGCAGTGTCGACAGGGCCCATACGCAGTATTTT.

The CDR3 DNA reads TGTGCCAGCAGCTTACCTCAGACAGGGGAAGCCAAAAACATTCAGTACTTC. It is translated as CASSLPQTGEAKNIQYF. The chain is built from TRBV7-9 and TRBJ2-4, with 8 bases matching TRBD1. V was clipped by 2 bases and J by 0 bases; unmatched bases: 6. This CDR3 comprises 17 residues. Germline CDR1 and CDR2: SEHNR and FQNEAQ (reference sequence).

The V call is TRBV18, the J call TRBJ2-5; D is possibly TRBD2 (6 bases). The germline V and J ends were trimmed by 0 bases and 0 bases, with 14 bases remaining between them. This CDR3 spans 17 amino acids. CDR1 and CDR2 (germline): KGHSH, LQKENI. CDR3 sequence reads: CASSPPPTRGHQETQYF. DNA of the CDR3: TGTGCCAGCTCACCACCGCCGACTAGAGGGCACCAAGAGACCCAGTACTTC.

A note on this clone: Other DNA sequences from this sample encode an identical CDR3 as well. The V gene is TRBV6-2 or TRBV6-3, the J gene TRBJ2-5; D remains unclear. This CDR3 region has 12 residues. Trimming cost V 3 bases and J 1 base, with 3 bases left between them. Germline loops: CDR1 MNHEY, CDR2 SVGEGT. DNA of the CDR3: TGTGCCAGCAGTTATGGCCAAGAGACCCAGTACTTC. The encoded protein is CASSYGQETQYF.

This clone was seen once. The chain uses TRBV11-3 and TRBJ2-2; 8 bases agree with TRBD1. The CDR3 runs 14 residues. V shed 8 bases and J 6 bases; nucleotides not matched to a gene: 8. The germline gives CDR1 SGHNT, CDR2 YENEEA. CDR3 protein: CASAAGGESGELFF. CDR3 in DNA: TGTGCCAGCGCGGCAGGGGGCGAGTCCGGGGAGCTGTTTTTT.

This clone came up once. The V and J genes are TRBV27 and TRBJ2-7, with a weak D call TRBD1 (5 bases). V lost 6 bases and J lost 2, with 17 bases in between. Germline values: CDR1 MNHEY, CDR2 SMNVEV (reference sequence). This CDR3 comprises 15 residues. In nucleotides, the CDR3 is TGTGCCAGCAGCCTGGGGCGAGCAGAGACCTACGAGCAGTACTTC. It specifies CASSLGRAETYEQYF.

The rearrangement joins TRBV19 to TRBJ1-1, with D unresolved. Deletions cut 5 bases from V and 1 base from J, with 14 bases between. The CDR3 consists of 15 residues. CDR1 is LNHDA and CDR2 is SQIVND in the germline V gene (reference sequence). CDR3 sequence (DNA): TGTGCCAGTAGTTCCCCGGGAGCGGCGAACACTGAAGCTTTCTTT. It encodes CASSSPGAANTEAFF. The full variable domain, rest sourced from reference TRBV19 and TRBJ1-1, is DGGITQSPKYLFRKEGQNVTLSCEQNLNHDAMYWYRQDPGQGLRLIYYSQIVNDFQKGDIAEGYSVSREKKESFPLTVTSAQKNPTAFYLCASSSPGAANTEAFFGQGTRLTVV.

Details on this clone: One end of the junction fails to match germline, which may point to a read error. The CDR3 DNA sequence: TGTGCCAACAGCCGAACTAGCGGGGCCTCCTACGAGCAGTACTTC. Its translation is CANSRTSGASYEQYF. The chain uses TRBV3-1 (or the pseudogene TRBV3-2) and TRBJ2-7; 10 nucleotides match TRBD2. This CDR3 is built from 15 residues. Germline V CDR1 and CDR2: LGHDT, YNNKEL (reference sequence).

The chain is built from TRBV30 and TRBJ1-5; D remains ambiguous. V was shortened by 2 bases and J by 4 bases, with 15 bases between the two germline ends. The CDR3 runs to 15 residues. Germline V gene data show CDR1 as GTSNPN and CDR2 as SVGIG (reference sequence). CDR3 DNA: TGTGCCTGGAGTTATGGGCCTTTAGGGAATCAGCCCCAGCATTTT. Translating it yields CAWSYGPLGNQPQHF.

J is TRBJ1-1 and V is TRBV11-2, with D uncertain. The CDR3 consists of 13 residues. V lost 7 bases to trimming and J lost 2 bases, with 11 bases between them. Germline CDR1 SGHAT, CDR2 FQNNGV. CDR3 sequence: CASITTDNTEAFF. Written as DNA, the CDR3 is TGTGCCAGCATAACAACAGATAACACTGAAGCTTTCTTT.

This rearrangement joins TRBV7-2 to TRBJ2-5, with a tentative D call TRBD2 (5 bases). V lost 5 bases to trimming and J lost 5 bases, with 18 bases between them. Germline loops: CDR1 SGHTA, CDR2 FQGNSA. CDR3 length equals 15 residues. The CDR3 region has the DNA TGTGCCAGCAGCCCAGTCGGGGTAGTCGGGGAGACCCAGTACTTC. Protein product: CASSPVGVVGETQYF.

The chain has TRBV19 and TRBJ1-4; D might be TRBD1 (5 bases). This CDR3 contains 15 residues. V was trimmed by 4 bases and J by 13 bases, leaving 22 bases between them. Germline CDR1 LNHDA, CDR2 SQIVND (reference sequence). This CDR3 reads CASSRGAGPQVALFF. The CDR3 DNA sequence: TGTGCCAGTAGTAGGGGCGCGGGACCCCAAGTTGCACTGTTTTTT.